This T cell receptor beta chain was obtained from a study of CD8 T cells in ankylosing spondylitis. Study-wide points: CD8+ disease-linked clones were present at relatively low frequencies in blood. What seemed typical of ankylosing spondylitis blood was a TCR beta motif built from under 10 highly homologous variants. Some of the motif variants had earlier been found in reactive arthritis patients' fluid and blood.

This clonotype was recorded many times. The antigen is undetermined. The CDR3 has 13 residues. The ends were cut back, 4 bases at V and 5 bases at J, with 10 bases in the middle. Germline-derived CDR1 and CDR2 are SGHRS and YFSETQ. Preparation of TCR beta libraries was done by quantitative 5'-RACE with molecular barcodes. TCRdb reanalysed the 5' RACE reads using MiXCR and keeps one entry per CDR3 protein. Of around 150,000 distinct CDR3 sequences listed, 15% to 20% are singletons. What was sequenced was blood, either unsorted or a sorted T cell fraction (not recorded which). The TCR was taken from a male donor with ankylosing spondylitis or in good health (not recorded which). The chain has TRBV5-1 and TRBJ2-1, with no clear D. CDR3 nucleotides: TGCGCCAGCAGCCGTTCGGCTCACAATGAGCAGTTCTTC. Translated: CASSRSAHNEQFF.